This passage covers 32 T cell receptor beta chains from one sample sequenced in a study of neurological immune-mediated disorders. TCRdb re-called the 5' RACE reads with MiXCR, one entry per CDR3 protein. This table holds some 37,000 distinct CDR3 sequences, roughly 4.8% found once. The specimen sequenced was CD4+ T cells from blood. Every receptor here comes from a man between 18 and 29 years old in good health.

This clonotype was counted ten times or more. The J gene is TRBJ2-7, the V gene TRBV6-1; D is ambiguous. This CDR3 has 14 residues. Between the trimmed V and J ends, which lost 6 bases and 6 bases, there was a span of 18 bases. The germline gives CDR1 MNHNS, CDR2 SASEGT. CDR3 residues: CASRAVEPAGEQYF. The DNA for the CDR3 is TGTGCCAGCAGGGCCGTAGAGCCTGCCGGCGAGCAGTACTTC.

In this sample, this clonotype turned up many times. The chain employs TRBV7-2 and TRBJ2-3; D perhaps matches TRBD2 (5 bases). The germline V gene has CDR1 SGHTA and CDR2 FQGNSA. The CDR3 has 15 amino acids. Trimming removed 5 bases at V and 0 bases at J, with 12 bases between. This CDR3 is CASSQTTTSTDTQYF. The CDR3, as DNA: TGTGCCAGCAGCCAGACTACGACTAGCACAGATACGCAGTATTTT.

This clonotype was observed at least ten times. The rearrangement uses TRBV20-1 and TRBJ2-5; 11 bases fit TRBD1. V lost 6 bases and J lost 4; bases outside the gene matches: 7. The CDR3 spans 14 residues. The germline gives CDR1 DFQATT, CDR2 SNEGSKA (reference sequence). In DNA, the CDR3 is TGCAGTGCCGTTGGACAGGGGGCTCCAGAGACCCAGTACTTC. It translates to CSAVGQGAPETQYF.

This clonotype was observed many times. The CDR3 nucleotides read TGCGCCAGCAGCCGACAGGGGGAAGAGGGCTATGGCTACACCTTC. It translates to CASSRQGEEGYGYTF. The rearrangement uses TRBV5-1 and TRBJ1-2, with 9 positions matching TRBD1. V trimming: 4 bases; J trimming: 4 bases; junction bases outside the gene matches: 8. CDR3 length equals 15 residues. Germline CDR1 SGHRS, CDR2 YFSETQ.

The table lists this clonotype with many counts. The chain combines TRBV5-1 with TRBJ2-7; TRBD1 matches at 10 bases. CDR3 length: 15 amino acids. V lost 6 bases to trimming and J lost 2 bases; unmatched junction nucleotides: 8. Germline V lookup: CDR1 SGHRS, CDR2 YFSETQ. CDR3: CASNPGTGVTYEQYF. The CDR3 nucleotides are TGCGCCAGCAATCCCGGGACAGGGGTTACCTACGAGCAGTACTTC.

This clonotype has at least ten counts. J is TRBJ2-1 and V is TRBV20-1, with D possibly matching TRBD2 (7 bases). CDR1 is DFQATT and CDR2 is SNEGSKA in the germline V gene (reference sequence). This CDR3 contains 14 residues. Trimming stripped 4 bases from V and 7 bases from J, with 17 bases between. The chain's CDR3 is CSATRGAFWNEQFF. CDR3 coding DNA: TGCAGTGCTACCCGGGGGGCCTTTTGGAATGAGCAGTTCTTC.

In its sample, this clonotype was seen many times. The chain has TRBV6-6 and TRBJ1-1; D unclear. The CDR3 sequence is 13 residues long. Germline CDR1 reads MNHNY; CDR2 reads SVGAGI (reference sequence). Trimming cost V 6 bases and J 4 bases, with 12 bases left between them. DNA for the CDR3: TGTGCCAGCAGCCTGGGCTACTCCACTGAAGCTTTCTTT. Residues: CASSLGYSTEAFF.

This clonotype was detected ten times or more. V is TRBV5-6 and J is TRBJ1-3; D possibly corresponds to TRBD1 (5 bases). V gave up 3 bases and J gave up 0 bases, with 10 bases separating them. This CDR3 contains 15 residues. The germline CDR1 and CDR2 sequences are SGHDT and YYEEEE. CDR3 sequence: CASSWGLVSGNTIYF. Here the CDR3 DNA reads TGTGCCAGCAGCTGGGGGTTAGTCTCTGGAAACACCATATATTTT.

This clonotype showed up many times. The CDR3 sequence is CASSSTGDFSYEQYF. The CDR3 coding sequence is TGTGCCAGCAGTTCGACAGGTGACTTCTCCTACGAGCAGTACTTC. The V gene is TRBV14, the J gene TRBJ2-7; possible D gene TRBD1, 6 bases. CDR3 size: 15 residues. Trimming shortened V by 6 bases and J by 0 bases, and 15 bases separated the two germline ends. Germline-derived CDR1 and CDR2 are SGHDN and FVKESK.

This clonotype was found many times. The chain employs TRBV24-1 and TRBJ2-5; no reliable D call. CDR1 is KGHDR, CDR2 SFDVKD, per germline. Trimming left V 1 base short and J 7 bases short, with 3 bases between. The CDR3 runs 11 residues. CDR3 sequence: CATSDFGTQYF. In nucleotides, the CDR3 is TGTGCCACCAGTGATTTCGGGACCCAGTACTTC.

This clonotype was counted ten times or more. This chain links TRBV4-1 with TRBJ1-1; D remains unclear. Germline CDR1 reads MGHRA; CDR2 reads YSYEKL. Trimming shortened V by 8 bases and J by 1 base, and 17 bases separated the two germline ends. The CDR3 runs 15 residues. Written as DNA, the CDR3 is TGCGCCAGCGCGAGAGGAGCAGGTTGGAACACTGAAGCTTTCTTT. It translates to CASARGAGWNTEAFF.

This clonotype has at least ten counts. The chain joins TRBV5-1 to TRBJ1-2, with D possibly matching TRBD1 (6 bases). Trimming shortened V by 3 bases and J by 2 bases, and 8 bases separated the two germline ends. CDR1 SGHRS and CDR2 YFSETQ come from the germline V gene. The CDR3 consists of 13 residues. The CDR3 DNA follows: TGCGCCAGCAGCTACGGACAGAACTATGGCTACACCTTC. This sequence encodes CASSYGQNYGYTF.

This clonotype was seen repeatedly, ten times or more. As DNA, the CDR3 is TGTGCCAGCAGCCCTACAGGGAACACCGGGGAGCTGTTTTTT. It specifies CASSPTGNTGELFF. The gene calls are TRBV14 and TRBJ2-2; D perhaps matches TRBD1 (5 bases). Per the germline V gene, CDR1 is SGHDN and CDR2 is FVKESK. This CDR3 comprises 14 residues. The V end lost 4 bases, the J end lost 1 base, and 7 bases lay between the germline ends. Based on the CDR3 plus reference TRBV14 and TRBJ2-2, the full variable domain is EAGVTQFPSHSVIEKGQTVTLRCDPISGHDNLYWYRRVMGKEIKFLLHFVKESKQDESGMPNNRFLAERTGGTYSTLKVQPAELEDSGVYFCASSPTGNTGELFFGEGSRLTVL.

Many counts were recorded for this clonotype. V gene TRBV12-3 or TRBV12-4 combines with J gene TRBJ1-2; tentative D call: TRBD1 (5 bases). The V and J ends lost 6 bases and 8 bases respectively, with 16 bases between them. This CDR3 contains 13 residues. CDR3 sequence reads: CASSPRDPGGYTF. CDR3 nucleotides: TGTGCCAGCAGCCCCCGGGACCCCGGCGGCTACACCTTC.

This clonotype was recorded at least ten times. This sequence joins TRBV9 and TRBJ2-3; 7 positions agree with TRBD1. CDR1 and CDR2 (germline): SGDLS, YYNGEE. V was clipped by 4 bases and J by 1 base; unmatched bases: 6. This CDR3 comprises 15 residues. CDR3 residues: CASSPWDSRTDTQYF. For the CDR3, the DNA is TGTGCCAGCAGCCCCTGGGACAGCCGCACAGATACGCAGTATTTT.

This chain joins TRBV18 and TRBJ2-1; D ambiguous. Per the germline V gene, CDR1 is KGHSH and CDR2 is LQKENI. The CDR3 is 15 amino acids. V gave up 6 bases and J gave up 4 bases, with 16 bases separating them. The CDR3: CASSEAGSRYNEQFF. In DNA, the CDR3 is TGTGCCAGCTCGGAAGCCGGGTCCAGGTACAATGAGCAGTTCTTC.

In this sample, this clonotype turned up many times. The chain combines TRBV7-8 with TRBJ1-2, with TRBD1 matching over 8 bases. Germline assignment: CDR1 SGHVS and CDR2 FQNEAQ. The V segment lost 5 bases and the J segment 2 bases; nucleotides outside the gene matches: 13. This CDR3 comprises 17 residues. As DNA, the CDR3 is TGTGCCAGCAGCGCGACCCGGACAGGGATATCCAACTATGGCTACACCTTC. Its translation is CASSATRTGISNYGYTF.

In this sample, this clonotype turned up many times. The J gene is TRBJ1-4, the V gene TRBV6-6; 7 bases align to TRBD1. After removal of 5 bases from V and 4 bases from J, the junction contained 13 bases not matched to a gene. CDR3 size: 17 residues. The V gene's germline CDR1 is MNHNY and CDR2 SVGAGI (reference sequence). CDR3 region: CASSQLPYGDSNEKLFF. The CDR3 region has the DNA TGTGCCAGCAGTCAACTACCTTACGGGGACAGTAATGAAAAACTGTTTTTT.

In its sample, this clonotype was seen many times. The chain is built from TRBV5-5 and TRBJ1-2; 8 bases fit TRBD1. The CDR3 covers 15 residues. V dropped 0 bases and J dropped 1; count of bases not matched to a gene: 2. CDR1 SGHKS and CDR2 YYEKEE come from the germline V gene (reference sequence). The DNA for the CDR3 is TGTGCCAGCAGCTTGGTACAGGGGGTTAACTATGGCTACACCTTC. The encoded protein is CASSLVQGVNYGYTF. The whole variable domain, filled in from reference TRBV5-5 and TRBJ1-2, reads DAGVTQSPTHLIKTRGQQVTLRCSPISGHKSVSWYQQVLGQGPQFIFQYYEKEERGRGNFPDRFSARQFPNYSSELNVNALLLGDSALYLCASSLVQGVNYGYTFGSGTRLTVV.

This clonotype has a count of ten or more. The V gene is TRBV4-1, the J gene TRBJ1-5; 7 bases are a match to TRBD1. The CDR3 length is 15 residues. The junction had 7 bases not matched to a gene; V was cut back by 1 base and J by 7 bases. The germline CDR1 and CDR2 sequences are MGHRA and YSYEKL. CDR3 bases: TGCGCCAGCAGCCAAGCACAGGGGTTAGGGCAGCCCCAGCATTTT. This gives the protein CASSQAQGLGQPQHF.

The chain couples TRBV7-9 to TRBJ1-5; D is uncertain. Per the germline V gene, CDR1 is SEHNR and CDR2 is FQNEAQ (reference sequence). The CDR3 is 13 residues long. V was trimmed by 1 base and J by 8 bases, leaving 9 bases between them. CDR3 amino acids: CASSLEGWEPQHF. The CDR3 DNA is TGTGCCAGCAGCTTAGAAGGGTGGGAGCCCCAGCATTTT.

At least ten counts were recorded for this clonotype. The chain is built from TRBV6-4 and TRBJ2-7, with D perhaps TRBD1 (7 bases). The V gene's germline CDR1 is MRHNA and CDR2 SNTAGT. The CDR3 has 20 residues. The germline V and J ends were trimmed by 3 bases and 0 bases, with 27 bases remaining between them. The DNA for the CDR3 is TGTGCCAGCAGTGAGGGGGGCTGGGACAGCTACCTTATGAGCTCCTACGAGCAGTACTTC. Protein product: CASSEGGWDSYLMSSYEQYF.

This clonotype was found many times. CDR3 protein: CASSLARNYGYTF. CDR3 sequence (DNA): TGTGCCAGCAGCTTAGCCCGGAACTATGGCTACACCTTC. The V call is TRBV7-2, the J call TRBJ1-2; D uncertain. V gave up 0 bases and J gave up 2 bases, with 4 bases separating them. The CDR3 is 13 amino acids. Germline V gives CDR1 SGHTA, CDR2 FQGNSA. Combining the CDR3 with reference TRBV7-2 and TRBJ1-2 gives the whole variable domain GAGVSQSPSNKVTEKGKDVELRCDPISGHTALYWYRQSLGQGLEFLIYFQGNSAPDKSGLPSDRFSAERTGGSVSTLTIQRTQQEDSAVYLCASSLARNYGYTFGSGTRLTVV.

The table lists this clonotype with many counts. The chain uses TRBV6-2 or TRBV6-3 and TRBJ1-1, with D unresolved. CDR1 is MNHEY and CDR2 is SVGEGT in the germline V gene. Trimming pared 8 bases from V and 3 bases from J, leaving 4 bases between. The CDR3 is made up of 10 amino acids. DNA for the CDR3: TGTGCCAGCGGGGACACTGAAGCTTTCTTT. Translation: CASGDTEAFF.

This clonotype was counted many times. V usage is TRBV9 and J usage is TRBJ2-7; tentatively, D is TRBD1 or TRBD2 (5 bases each). This CDR3 has 15 residues. V gave up 0 bases and J gave up 2 bases, with 12 bases separating them. The germline CDR1 and CDR2 sequences are SGDLS and YYNGEE. The DNA for the CDR3 is TGTGCCAGCAGCGTAGGATGGGGGTATACCTACGAGCAGTACTTC. Protein: CASSVGWGYTYEQYF.

This clonotype showed up many times. The rearrangement uses TRBV10-3 and TRBJ1-6; 8 bases fit TRBD1. Per the germline V gene, CDR1 is ENHRY and CDR2 is SYGVKD. V gave up 3 bases and J gave up 3 bases; unmatched junction bases: 7. The CDR3 consists of 17 residues. The CDR3 protein is CAISETGQDYYNSPLHF. CDR3 in DNA: TGTGCCATCAGTGAAACGGGACAGGATTACTATAATTCACCCCTCCACTTT.

The rearrangement links TRBV29-1 to TRBJ1-5; D call uncertain. From germline, CDR1 is SQVTM and CDR2 ANQGSEA. The CDR3 runs to 14 residues. V lost 7 bases and J 4 bases, leaving 17 bases between the germline ends. CDR3 coding DNA: TGCAGCGCCGGAGAAGGAAGAGAGAATCAGCCCCAGCATTTT. It is translated as CSAGEGRENQPQHF. The entire variable domain, with the rest obtained from reference TRBV29-1 and TRBJ1-5, is as follows: SAVISQKPSRDICQRGTSLTIQCQVDSQVTMMFWYRQQPGQSLTLIATANQGSEATYESGFVIDKFPISRPNLTFSTLTVSNMSPEDSSIYLCSAGEGRENQPQHFGDGTRLSIL.

This clonotype was picked up many times. The V call is TRBV20-1, the J call TRBJ2-3, with 11 bases fitting TRBD2. Per germline, CDR1 DFQATT and CDR2 SNEGSKA (reference sequence). The CDR3 spans 15 residues. Losses at the gene ends were 4 bases for V and 5 bases for J; bases not matched to a gene: 8. The CDR3 DNA is TGCAGTGCTAACCTAGCGGGGGGTCATCAAGATACGCAGTATTTT. It is translated as CSANLAGGHQDTQYF.

At least ten counts were recorded for this clonotype. The chain combines TRBV11-2 with TRBJ1-3, with D unclear. Germline CDR1 reads SGHAT; CDR2 reads FQNNGV. The length of the CDR3 is 13 residues. V was pared by 5 bases and J by 4 bases, with 9 bases between. The CDR3 DNA follows: TGTGCCAGCAGCACACAAAACGGAAACACCATATATTTT. Translated: CASSTQNGNTIYF.

This clonotype showed up many times. The chain links TRBV5-1 to TRBJ1-1; 7 bases agree with TRBD1. V dropped 4 bases and J dropped 2; count of bases not matched to a gene: 8. The CDR3 length is 15 residues. Germline lookup yields CDR1 SGHRS and CDR2 YFSETQ. CDR3 amino acids: CASSGGGTDNTEAFF. DNA for the CDR3: TGCGCCAGCAGCGGGGGCGGGACAGACAACACTGAAGCTTTCTTT.

This clonotype was seen ten or more times. This chain joins TRBV24-1 and TRBJ1-1; D is unclear. The ends were cut back, 9 bases at V and 1 base at J, with 8 bases in the middle. Germline lookup yields CDR1 KGHDR and CDR2 SFDVKD. The CDR3 totals 12 residues. CDR3 sequence reads: CATADPNTEAFF. The CDR3 coding sequence is TGTGCCACCGCAGATCCGAACACTGAAGCTTTCTTT.

This clonotype appeared many times. V and J are TRBV7-2 and TRBJ2-3; 10 bases are a match to TRBD2. The germline gives CDR1 SGHTA, CDR2 FQGNSA. This CDR3 comprises 17 residues. Trimming cost V 5 bases and J 0 bases; bases outside gene matches: 8. The CDR3 sequence is CASSRNSGGLSTDTQYF. Written as DNA, the CDR3 is TGTGCCAGCAGCCGAAATAGCGGGGGGCTCAGCACAGATACGCAGTATTTT.